This is a list of T cell receptor beta chains from one sample in a study of shared clonotypes between healthy human individuals. Repertoires were generated with immunoSEQ multiplex PCR, while TCRdb's copy carries only in-frame clones and drops some. Among millions of clones, about 95% were seen once, and the ten largest hold roughly 1.1%. The sequencing input was naive CD8+ T cells sorted from blood. These receptors all stem from a man younger than 35 in good health. The CDR3 runs from the conserved cysteine through the conserved F or W. D genes are given only for firm matches. Clone size is not always given. Where it is, it says once, few, many or a class for expanded clones.

V gene	clone size	J gene	D gene	CDR3 DNA	CDR3 protein
TRBV2	.	TRBJ2-5	TRBD2	TGTGCCAGCAGTGAAGGGACTAGCGGGAGGGTGACGGGGGAGACCCAGTACTTC	CASSEGTSGRVTGETQYF
TRBV21-1	.	TRBJ2-7	.	TGTGCCAGCAGCCTACAGGGGATCCGCGAGCAGTACTTC	CASSLQGIREQYF
TRBV7-9	once	TRBJ1-1	.	TGTGCCAGCAGAGGGATCATGAACACTGAAGCTTTCTTT	CASRGIMNTEAFF
TRBV13	once	TRBJ2-3	.	TGTGCCAGCAGCTTCCAGGGTGACACAGATACGCAGTATTTT	CASSFQGDTDTQYF
TRBV5-4	.	TRBJ2-3	TRBD2	TGTGCCAGCAGCTTGGGTGCGGGGGCAGATACGCAGTATTTT	CASSLGAGADTQYF
TRBV12-5	.	TRBJ2-2	.	TGTGCTAGTGGTTTGGAGAACACCGGGGAGCTGTTTTTT	CASGLENTGELFF
TRBV5-1	.	TRBJ2-7	TRBD1	TGCGCCAGCAGCTTGGTGACAGGGGACGAGCAGTACTTC	CASSLVTGDEQYF
TRBV4-3	.	TRBJ2-1	.	TGCGCCAGCAGCCAGGACCTCAGCTCCTACAATGAGCAGTTCTTC	CASSQDLSSYNEQFF
TRBV30	.	TRBJ2-7	.	TGTGCCTGGAGTGAGGGGGTCTACGAGCAGTACTTC	CAWSEGVYEQYF
TRBV29-1	.	TRBJ1-4	TRBD1	TGCAGCGCCTTGACAGGGGCTTTCGAAAAACTGTTTTTT	CSALTGAFEKLFF
TRBV2	.	TRBJ1-2	.	TGTGCCAGCAGCCACGAGCCGACAGCAACGAATGGCTACACCTTC	CASSHEPTATNGYTF
TRBV4-1	.	TRBJ2-5	TRBD2	TGCGCCAGCAGCCACCTTAGCGGGAGTCAAGAGACCCAGTACTTC	CASSHLSGSQETQYF
TRBV4-1	.	TRBJ2-7	TRBD2	TGCGCCAGCAGCCCGGGACTATTCTATGAGCAGTACTTC	CASSPGLFYEQYF
TRBV5-1	.	TRBJ1-3	.	TGCGCCAGCAGCTTGGAGGGGTTCTCTGGAAACACCATATATTTT	CASSLEGFSGNTIYF
TRBV5-6	.	TRBJ2-7	TRBD1	TGTGCCAGCAGCTTATCTTATAGGGACAGGGGCGCGAGGTGGTACGAGCAGTACTTC	CASSLSYRDRGARWYEQYF
TRBV4-1	.	TRBJ2-7	TRBD1	TGCGCCAGCAGCCAAGGGCAGGGGGCAAACGACGAGCAGTACTTC	CASSQGQGANDEQYF
TRBV11-2	.	TRBJ2-7	.	TGTGCCAGCAGCTTAGGAGCGGCTATAACCTACGAGCAGTACTTC	CASSLGAAITYEQYF
TRBV2	.	TRBJ1-4	.	TGCGCCAGCAGTGAAGCCGGATTCAATGAAAAACTGTTTTTT	CASSEAGFNEKLFF
TRBV4-3	.	TRBJ1-1	TRBD1	TGCGCCAGCAGCCAAGATATACGGGCAGGGGGGGAAGCTTTCTTT	CASSQDIRAGGEAFF
TRBV6-4	.	TRBJ1-2	.	TGTGCCAGCCGGCGTTATGGCTACACCTTC	CASRRYGYTF
TRBV4-1	.	TRBJ2-7	.	TGCGCCAGCAGCCAAGTGAGGGACCCCCCTTCGAACTTC	CASSQVRDPPSNF
TRBV27	.	TRBJ2-7	.	TGTGCCAGCAGTTTGGGCCCAGCCGCCGGTGAATACGAGCAGTACTTC	CASSLGPAAGEYEQYF
TRBV5-1	.	TRBJ2-1	TRBD2	TGCGCCAGCAGCTCCCAGGGGACTAGCGGAGACGAGCAGTTCTTC	CASSSQGTSGDEQFF
TRBV9	.	TRBJ2-7	TRBD1	TGTGCCAGCAGTACAGGGGACGTAAACGAGCAGTACTTC	CASSTGDVNEQYF
TRBV4-3	.	TRBJ2-3	TRBD2	TGCGCCAGCAGCCAAGTTGACGGGAGGGACACAGATACGCAGTATTTT	CASSQVDGRDTDTQYF
TRBV7-9	.	TRBJ1-4	.	TGTGCCAGCAGCCCTGGGGTCGGGGCTGGTAATGAAAAACTGTTTTTT	CASSPGVGAGNEKLFF
TRBV4-3	.	TRBJ2-7	TRBD1	TGCGCCAGCAGCCAAGATGGGACAGGGGCCTCCTACGAGCAGTACTTC	CASSQDGTGASYEQYF
TRBV6-6	few	TRBJ1-2	.	TGTGCCAGCACCCCTGTTGGGGCGCAGTCTGGCTACACCTTC	CASTPVGAQSGYTF
TRBV29-1	.	TRBJ2-1	TRBD2	TGCAGCGTTGTAGACCTAGCGGTATACAATGAGCAGTTCTTC	CSVVDLAVYNEQFF
TRBV10-3	.	TRBJ1-5	.	TGTGCCGCCGCCGGAGGACCGGTTCAGCCCCAGCATTTT	CAAAGGPVQPQHF
TRBV18	once	TRBJ2-5	.	TGTGCCAGCTCACCAAACCAAGAGACCCAGTACTTC	CASSPNQETQYF
TRBV7-9	.	TRBJ2-7	TRBD2	TGTGCCAGCAGCTCCCCTATGGGACTATACGAGCAGTACTTC	CASSSPMGLYEQYF
TRBV30	once	TRBJ2-3	.	TGTGCCTGGAGAACCGGAGGGTACACAGATACGCAGTATTTT	CAWRTGGYTDTQYF
TRBV9	.	TRBJ2-2	.	TGTGCCAGCAGCGCACCGACAGGCCCGAACACCGGGGAGCTGTTTTTT	CASSAPTGPNTGELFF
TRBV7-2	.	TRBJ1-5	.	TGTGCCAGCAGCTCGGAGGGATATAGCAATCAGCCCCAGCATTTT	CASSSEGYSNQPQHF
TRBV29-1	.	TRBJ2-1	TRBD2	TGCAGCGTTGTCGGACTAGCGGGGGATCTAAGCTCCTACAATGAGCAGTTCTTC	CSVVGLAGDLSSYNEQFF
TRBV13	.	TRBJ2-3	.	TGTGCCAGCAGCTTGGACTTCACAGATACGCAGTATTTT	CASSLDFTDTQYF
TRBV6-6	.	TRBJ2-5	.	TGTGCCAGCATGATTGAGGGAGGAGAGACCCAGTACTTC	CASMIEGGETQYF
TRBV30	.	TRBJ2-1	.	TGTGCCTGGAGTGTATTATCCTACAATGAGCAGTTCTTC	CAWSVLSYNEQFF
TRBV6-1	.	TRBJ2-5	.	TGTGCCAGCAACCGGGCGGTCCAAGAGACCCAGTACTTC	CASNRAVQETQYF
TRBV6-1	.	TRBJ1-4	.	TGTGCCAGCAGTGAATTTACCTCAGGGATCAATGAAAAACTGTTTTTT	CASSEFTSGINEKLFF
TRBV19	.	TRBJ2-7	.	TGTGCCAGTAGCGACGGACCCTACGAGCAGTACTTC	CASSDGPYEQYF
TRBV29-1	.	TRBJ1-4	.	TGCAGCGCCCGAACCCGTAGCCTCGGAGGGGTCCGAGAAAAACTGTTTTTT	CSARTRSLGGVREKLFF
TRBV29-1	.	TRBJ1-1	TRBD1	TGCAGCGAGAGTCACCCTGGACAGGGCGTTGAAGCTTTCTTT	CSESHPGQGVEAFF
TRBV6-6	.	TRBJ2-4	.	TGTGCCAGCAGTTACTCGGGGGAAAACATTCAGTACTTC	CASSYSGENIQYF
TRBV27	.	TRBJ2-3	TRBD2	TGTGCCAGCAGTCAAGGACTAGCGGGAGGGAGCACAGATACGCAGTATTTT	CASSQGLAGGSTDTQYF
TRBV7-9	.	TRBJ1-1	.	TGTGCCAGCAGCTTAGAGGCCTCAAGGGACGCTTTCTTT	CASSLEASRDAFF
TRBV30	.	TRBJ2-1	TRBD1	TGTGCCTGGAGTGTACCCGGACAGGGGCACTCCTACAATGAGCAGTTCTTC	CAWSVPGQGHSYNEQFF
TRBV10-3	.	TRBJ2-1	.	TGTGCCATCAGTGAACTGGACACGTCGGGGAGCTCCTACAATGAGCAGTTCTTC	CAISELDTSGSSYNEQFF
TRBV6-1	.	TRBJ1-2	.	TGTGCCAGCAGTGAATACGGCCTTAACTATGGCTACACCTTC	CASSEYGLNYGYTF
TRBV19	.	TRBJ2-7	.	TGTGCCAGTAGTATAGATACCACCTACGAGCAGTACTTC	CASSIDTTYEQYF
TRBV6-1	.	TRBJ2-3	TRBD2	TGTGCCAGCAGTGAAGTTGGGGGAGGGGTAGATACGCAGTATTTT	CASSEVGGGVDTQYF
TRBV5-6	once	TRBJ2-7	.	TGTGCCAGCAGCTTGGGGCAGGGGTCCTACGAGCAGTACTTC	CASSLGQGSYEQYF
TRBV28	.	TRBJ2-7	TRBD1	TGTGCCAGCAGTTCGCCGGGACAGATATACGAGCAGTACTTC	CASSSPGQIYEQYF
TRBV7-2	once	TRBJ2-3	TRBD1	TGTGCCAGCAGCTTAGAGTTCACAGGGGTCACCACAGATACGCAGTATTTT	CASSLEFTGVTTDTQYF